This T cell receptor (beta chain) is from a study of T cell changes during pregnancy in multiple sclerosis. The method was immunoSEQ multiplex PCR; TCRdb's version includes in-frame clones alone and lacks a portion of them. Counted here are 55,000 to 70,000 clones, around 90% occurring once; the ten biggest clones make up less than 1.5%. The source material was peripheral blood, sampled in the third trimester of pregnancy. The source of this sequence is a female donor in good health, enrolled as a control in a pregnancy study.

The CDR3: CASSRAASQETQYF. The CDR3 DNA follows: TGTGCCAGCAGCCGCGCCGCCTCGCAAGAGACCCAGTACTTC. The chain joins TRBV6-6 to TRBJ2-5; no clear D gene. Germline CDR1 and CDR2: MNHNY and SVGAGI (reference sequence). This CDR3 contains 14 residues. V was cut by 6 bases and J by 2 bases, with 13 bases left in between.